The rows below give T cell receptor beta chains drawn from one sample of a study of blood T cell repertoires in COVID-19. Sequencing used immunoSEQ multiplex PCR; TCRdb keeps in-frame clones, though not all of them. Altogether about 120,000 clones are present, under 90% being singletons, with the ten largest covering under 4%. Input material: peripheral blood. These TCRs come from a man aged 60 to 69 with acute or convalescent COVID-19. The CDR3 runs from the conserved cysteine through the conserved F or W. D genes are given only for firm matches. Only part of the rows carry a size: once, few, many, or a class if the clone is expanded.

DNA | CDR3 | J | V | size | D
TGCAGTGCTAGTCCCAACGTTCGGACAGGCTCTAGCACAGATACGCAGTATTTT | CSASPNVRTGSSTDTQYF | TRBJ2-3 | TRBV20-1 | - | TRBD1
TGTGCCAGTAGTATGGGGCAGAATCCTAACTATGGCTACACCTTC | CASSMGQNPNYGYTF | TRBJ1-2 | TRBV19 | - | -
TGTGCCACCAGTGATCCCAGGGGTCTACCCCCTCCCGGGGAGCTGTTTTTT | CATSDPRGLPPPGELFF | TRBJ2-2 | TRBV24-1 | - | -
TGTGCCAGCGCAACGGGGACAGGGAGGGATACGCAGTATTTT | CASATGTGRDTQYF | TRBJ2-3 | TRBV18 | - | TRBD1
TGTGCCAGGAGGGGGCTGAGATATAACTACGAGCAGTACTTC | CARRGLRYNYEQYF | TRBJ2-7 | TRBV28 | - | TRBD1
TGTGCCACCAGTGATTCTGCAGGGGGTAACACTGAAGCTTTCTTT | CATSDSAGGNTEAFF | TRBJ1-1 | TRBV24-1 | - | TRBD1
TGTGCCTGGAGTGTACTCAGCGCCGAGACCCAGTACTTC | CAWSVLSAETQYF | TRBJ2-5 | TRBV30 | - | -
TGTGCCAGCATGCAGGGGGATCAGCAGCCCCAGCATTTT | CASMQGDQQPQHF | TRBJ1-5 | TRBV12-3/TRBV12-4 | - | TRBD1
TGTGCCAGCAGTACAGCCGGCTCTGGGGCCAACGTCCTGACTTTC | CASSTAGSGANVLTF | TRBJ2-6 | TRBV2 | - | -
TGTGCCAGCAGCCCCTGGGGGGATCCTTCTGGAAACACCATATATTTT | CASSPWGDPSGNTIYF | TRBJ1-3 | TRBV9 | - | -
TGCAGCGTTTCCCCACAGACAGGGACAGATACGCAGTATTTT | CSVSPQTGTDTQYF | TRBJ2-3 | TRBV29-1 | - | TRBD1
TGTGCCAGCAGCCAGATACAGGGGGTGAACACTGAAGCTTTCTTT | CASSQIQGVNTEAFF | TRBJ1-1 | TRBV7-2 | - | TRBD1
TGTGCCAGCAGCACAGATAGCGCAGAGTTCTACGAGCAGTACTTC | CASSTDSAEFYEQYF | TRBJ2-7 | TRBV21-1 | - | -
TGTGCTAGTGGCCACGGACCCAAAGGAAAACAGGGCTTC | CASGHGPKGKQGF | TRBJ2-4 | TRBV12-5 | - | -
TGTGCCACCAGTGACGGCAGGGTAATCCCCTACGAGCAGTACTTC | CATSDGRVIPYEQYF | TRBJ2-7 | TRBV24-1 | - | -
TGTGCCAGCAGCGTGGGCTTTTCCGGGATCCTGGGGGAGCAGTACTTC | CASSVGFSGILGEQYF | TRBJ2-7 | TRBV9 | - | -
TGTGCCAGCAGTTTTATCACAGGGAGCTATGGCTACACCTTC | CASSFITGSYGYTF | TRBJ1-2 | TRBV7-2 | - | -
TGTGCCAGTACTCTCCTCGCTAGCGGAAGGGACAATGAGCAGTTCTTC | CASTLLASGRDNEQFF | TRBJ2-1 | TRBV19 | - | TRBD2
TGTGCCAGCAGTGGCTCCGGACAGGGGACCGACGAGCAGTACTTC | CASSGSGQGTDEQYF | TRBJ2-7 | TRBV28 | - | TRBD1
TGTGCCAGCAGCCCCGGGACTAGCGGCTCCTACGAGCAGTACTTC | CASSPGTSGSYEQYF | TRBJ2-7 | TRBV7-9 | - | TRBD2
TGTGCCAGCAGTTTCCCTAGCGTGGAGCTGTTTTTT | CASSFPSVELFF | TRBJ2-2 | TRBV28 | - | -
TGTGCCAGCAGCGTAAGGGGCGACAGATTGAACACTGAAGCTTTCTTT | CASSVRGDRLNTEAFF | TRBJ1-1 | TRBV9 | few | -
TGTGCCAGCAACCGCCGTCGGGCGAACACCGGGGAGCTGTTTTTT | CASNRRRANTGELFF | TRBJ2-2 | TRBV27 | - | -
TGTGCCAGCAGCTTAGCAGGCGGGACCGGGGAGCTGTTTTTT | CASSLAGGTGELFF | TRBJ2-2 | TRBV7-9 | - | -
TGTGCCAGTGGTCGGACTAGCGGGAGAAATGAGCAGTTCTTC | CASGRTSGRNEQFF | TRBJ2-1 | TRBV19 | - | TRBD2
TGTGCCAGCAGCCCCGGACTAGCGACGAACACCGGGGAGCTGTTTTTT | CASSPGLATNTGELFF | TRBJ2-2 | TRBV6-4 | - | TRBD2
TGTGCCAGCAAAAACAGGGAAAGGGTGTACGAGCAGTACTTC | CASKNRERVYEQYF | TRBJ2-7 | TRBV28 | - | -
TGTGCCAGCAGTTACGGGACAGGGAGCGGCTACACCTTC | CASSYGTGSGYTF | TRBJ1-2 | TRBV6-2/TRBV6-3 | - | TRBD1
TGTGCCAGCAGTTCAACAGGGGGCCAAGAGACCCAGTACTTC | CASSSTGGQETQYF | TRBJ2-5 | TRBV7-3 | few | TRBD1
TGTGCCAGCAGTCCCCCCGGGACAGGGGGAGAGACCCAGTACTTC | CASSPPGTGGETQYF | TRBJ2-5 | TRBV25-1 | - | TRBD1
TGCGCCAGCAGGGAGGGGGCCCTGGAGACCCAGTACTTC | CASREGALETQYF | TRBJ2-5 | TRBV5-1 | - | -
TGTGCCAGCAGCCAAGATAGCGCCTTGCCAGGATCCTACAATGAGCAGTTCTTC | CASSQDSALPGSYNEQFF | TRBJ2-1 | TRBV14 | - | -
TGTGCCAGTAGTATCCAGGGGGCGGCGGATACGCAGTATTTT | CASSIQGAADTQYF | TRBJ2-3 | TRBV19 | - | TRBD1
TGTGCCAGCAGCGAGCAGGGGAGGGGTACGCAGTATTTT | CASSEQGRGTQYF | TRBJ2-3 | TRBV27 | once | -
TGTGCCACCAGTGGAGTAGCGGGGGCGGATACGCAGTATTTT | CATSGVAGADTQYF | TRBJ2-3 | TRBV24-1 | - | TRBD2
TGTGCCAGCAGCTTGGGGCTTGGGGGGTACACTGAAGCTTTCTTT | CASSLGLGGYTEAFF | TRBJ1-1 | TRBV7-8 | - | -